This is a list of T cell receptor beta chains from one sample in a study of OX40 agonist ivuxolimab in advanced cancers. The data were produced by immunoSEQ multiplex PCR, yet TCRdb's version contains in-frame clones alone and is incomplete. The repertoire holds about 77,000 clones, around 86% seen once, with around 5.9% in the top ten. Sequenced here: CD4+ or CD8+ T cells sorted from blood, sampled in a trial of the OX40 agonist ivuxolimab. Every receptor here comes from an adult with an advanced solid tumor such as melanoma, head and neck, liver or kidney cancer. Both conserved end residues are part of each CDR3. Each record gives: J gene, V gene, D gene, clone size, CDR3 DNA, CDR3 protein. D genes are given only for firm matches. Size values are once, few and many counts, or a class for expanded clones, and some rows have none.

j_gene: TRBJ1-3; v_gene: TRBV30; d_gene: TRBD1; abundance: .; CDR3nt: TGTGCCTGGAGTACCGGGGACAGGGGGCTCGGAAACACCATATATTTT; CDR3aa: CAWSTGDRGLGNTIYF
j_gene: TRBJ1-3; v_gene: TRBV9; d_gene: .; abundance: .; CDR3nt: TGTGCCAGCAGCGTAGTAGGAGGGCTGGGAAACACCATATATTTT; CDR3aa: CASSVVGGLGNTIYF
j_gene: TRBJ2-7; v_gene: TRBV7-2; d_gene: .; abundance: .; CDR3nt: TGTGCCAGCAGCTTTCAAGCACATACCTACGAGCAGTACTTC; CDR3aa: CASSFQAHTYEQYF
j_gene: TRBJ2-1; v_gene: TRBV5-6; d_gene: .; abundance: once; CDR3nt: TGTGCCAGCAGCTTGGCCGGCACGTACAATGAGCAGTTCTTC; CDR3aa: CASSLAGTYNEQFF
j_gene: TRBJ1-1; v_gene: TRBV19; d_gene: TRBD1; abundance: .; CDR3nt: TGTGCCAGTAGGGGACAGGGCAACACTGAAGCTTTCTTT; CDR3aa: CASRGQGNTEAFF
j_gene: TRBJ2-2; v_gene: TRBV5-1; d_gene: .; abundance: .; CDR3nt: TGCGCCAGCAGCTTGGAGGGCCAGGCCGGGGAGCTGTTTTTT; CDR3aa: CASSLEGQAGELFF
j_gene: TRBJ2-7; v_gene: TRBV5-4; d_gene: .; abundance: .; CDR3nt: TGTGCCAGCAGCGCAATGTGGCAGGGGGGAACCTACGAGCAGTACTTC; CDR3aa: CASSAMWQGGTYEQYF
j_gene: TRBJ2-1; v_gene: TRBV27; d_gene: TRBD2; abundance: .; CDR3nt: TGTGCCAGCAGTCGGTGGACTAGGATGGGCAATGAGCAGTTCTTC; CDR3aa: CASSRWTRMGNEQFF
j_gene: TRBJ2-5; v_gene: TRBV5-1; d_gene: .; abundance: .; CDR3nt: TGCGCCAGCAGCTTGGCCTGGCGGACTCCACAAGAGACCCAGTACTTC; CDR3aa: CASSLAWRTPQETQYF
j_gene: TRBJ1-2; v_gene: TRBV5-4; d_gene: .; abundance: .; CDR3nt: TGTGCCAGCAGCCTGGGTGTGGGCGGTGGCTATGGCTACACCTTC; CDR3aa: CASSLGVGGGYGYTF
j_gene: TRBJ1-1; v_gene: TRBV9; d_gene: .; abundance: few; CDR3nt: TGTGCCAGCAGCGTAGATGAGGGGACTGAAGCTTTCTTT; CDR3aa: CASSVDEGTEAFF
j_gene: TRBJ2-1; v_gene: TRBV19; d_gene: TRBD1; abundance: few; CDR3nt: TGTGCAACTAACACGGGACAGGGGGTCAATGAGCAGTTCTTC; CDR3aa: CATNTGQGVNEQFF
j_gene: TRBJ1-6; v_gene: TRBV5-6; d_gene: .; abundance: once; CDR3nt: TGTGCCAGCAGCTTGGCCGCGGGACGGAGATATAATTCACCCCTCCACTTT; CDR3aa: CASSLAAGRRYNSPLHF
j_gene: TRBJ2-7; v_gene: TRBV29-1; d_gene: TRBD1; abundance: .; CDR3nt: TGCAGCGTTCCGACAGGGTCATCCTACGAGCAGTACTTC; CDR3aa: CSVPTGSSYEQYF
j_gene: TRBJ2-1; v_gene: TRBV5-6; d_gene: .; abundance: .; CDR3nt: TGTGCCAGCAGCTTGGTGGCAGGGGCCCAGTACAATGAGCAGTTCTTC; CDR3aa: CASSLVAGAQYNEQFF
j_gene: TRBJ1-4; v_gene: TRBV6-6; d_gene: .; abundance: .; CDR3nt: TGTGCCAGCAGACTGCGGACTAATGAAAAACTGTTTTTT; CDR3aa: CASRLRTNEKLFF
j_gene: TRBJ2-7; v_gene: TRBV6-5; d_gene: .; abundance: once; CDR3nt: TGTGCCAGCAGTTCATGGTACGAGCAGTACTTC; CDR3aa: CASSSWYEQYF